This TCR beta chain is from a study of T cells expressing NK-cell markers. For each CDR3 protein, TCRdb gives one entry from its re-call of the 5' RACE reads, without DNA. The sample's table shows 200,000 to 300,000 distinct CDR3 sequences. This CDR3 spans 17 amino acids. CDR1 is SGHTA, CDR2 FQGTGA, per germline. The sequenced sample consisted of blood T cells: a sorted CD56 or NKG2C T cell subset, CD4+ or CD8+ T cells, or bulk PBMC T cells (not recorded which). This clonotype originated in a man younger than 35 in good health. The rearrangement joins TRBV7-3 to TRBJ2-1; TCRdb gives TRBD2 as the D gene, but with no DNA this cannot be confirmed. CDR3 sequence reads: CASSFLGSGRGYNEQFF.